These 28 T cell receptor beta chains share one sample of origin, sequenced in a study of brain metastases from non-small cell lung cancer. Profiling relied on immunoSEQ multiplex PCR, and the TCRdb table lists in-frame clones only, not all of them. The sample lists 2,000 to 2,500 clones, roughly four fifths occurring once. The specimen was tumor-adjacent normal tissue. The receptor source for this set is a donor over 35 with non-small cell lung cancer.

This chain joins TRBV21-1 and TRBJ2-1. TRBV21-1 constitutes a pseudogene. CDR3 length: 11 amino acids. The CDR3, as DNA: TGTGCCAGCAGCTCCCGGGCCGAGCAGTTCTTC. Encoded protein: CASSSRAEQFF.

Here the CDR3 reads CASSSTANNSPLHF. CDR3 DNA sequence: TGTGCCAGCAGTTCTACAGCTAACAATTCACCCCTCCACTTT. The V and J genes are TRBV6-5 and TRBJ1-6, with D hard to call. CDR1 is MNHEY, CDR2 SVGAGI, per germline. Trimming shortened V by 4 bases and J by 7 bases, and 11 bases separated the two germline ends. CDR3 size: 14 residues.

The rearrangement uses TRBV6-1 and TRBJ2-1; 13 nucleotides line up with TRBD2. This CDR3 spans 15 amino acids. V lost 1 base, J lost 6 bases, and 0 bases stayed unmatched. From germline, CDR1 is MNHNS and CDR2 SASEGT. CDR3 bases: TGTGCCAGCAGTGAAGGGACTAGCGGGGGCAATGAGCAGTTCTTC. Its protein is CASSEGTSGGNEQFF.

The chain carries TRBV11-3 and TRBJ1-1, with TRBD1 as a possible D gene (5 bases). CDR1 and CDR2 from the germline V gene are SGHNT and YENEEA. V dropped 1 base and J dropped 0 bases, with 9 bases sitting between them. The CDR3 sequence is 15 residues long. CDR3 coding DNA: TGTGCCAGCAGCTTAGGCTTGGGGCTGAACACTGAAGCTTTCTTT. This gives the protein CASSLGLGLNTEAFF. Complete variable domain (other parts from reference TRBV11-3 and TRBJ1-1): EAGVVQSPRYKIIEKKQPVAFWCNPISGHNTLYWYLQNLGQGPELLIRYENEEAVDDSQLPKDRFSAERLKGVDSTLKIQPAELGDSAVYLCASSLGLGLNTEAFFGQGTRLTVV.

This sequence joins TRBV19 and TRBJ1-1; 9 nucleotides line up with TRBD1. The junction had 1 base not matched to a gene; V was cut back by 4 bases and J by 1 base. Per the germline V gene, CDR1 is LNHDA and CDR2 is SQIVND (reference sequence). This CDR3 has 14 amino acids. CDR3 protein: CASSRDRANTEAFF. The CDR3 nucleotides read TGTGCCAGTAGTAGGGACAGGGCGAACACTGAAGCTTTCTTT.

The CDR3 region has the DNA TGTGCCAGCAGCTCTCGGAAAGGCACAGATACGCAGTATTTT. Amino acid sequence: CASSSRKGTDTQYF. The chain is built from TRBV9 and TRBJ2-3; no clear D. Germline lookup yields CDR1 SGDLS and CDR2 YYNGEE. The CDR3 is 14 amino acids. The V end was cut by 4 bases, the J end by 1 base, with 10 bases between.

CDR3 sequence reads: CATQTANYGYTF. DNA of the CDR3: TGTGCCACCCAGACAGCTAACTATGGCTACACCTTC. V usage is TRBV19 and J usage is TRBJ1-2; tentatively, D is TRBD1 (5 bases). The germline V and J ends were trimmed by 10 bases and 0 bases, with 9 bases remaining between them. Germline lookup yields CDR1 LNHDA and CDR2 SQIVND (reference sequence). The CDR3 runs 12 residues.

This clone was seen just once. This chain uses TRBV6-5 with TRBJ2-5, with 7 nucleotides matching TRBD1. The CDR3 is made up of 15 amino acids. The junction had 8 bases not matched to a gene; V was cut back by 6 bases and J by 1 base. Germline V gene lookup returns CDR1 MNHEY and CDR2 SVGAGI. The CDR3 sequence: CASRLQGRLQETQYF. DNA for the CDR3: TGTGCCAGCAGGTTACAGGGGCGACTCCAAGAGACCCAGTACTTC.

The chain links TRBV27 to TRBJ2-7; TRBD1 is a possible D gene (6 bases). Trimming shortened V by 8 bases and J by 0 bases, and 20 bases separated the two germline ends. The length of the CDR3 is 16 residues. Germline values: CDR1 MNHEY, CDR2 SMNVEV (reference sequence). The CDR3 DNA is TGTGCCAGCGCTAGGGGGTACAGGGCCAACTCCTACGAGCAGTACTTC. Encoded protein: CASARGYRANSYEQYF.

CDR3 in amino acids: CASSINRDNYGYTF. The CDR3 DNA reads as TGTGCCAGTAGTATAAACAGGGACAACTATGGCTACACCTTC. V usage is TRBV19 and J usage is TRBJ1-2; possibly TRBD1 for D (6 bases). There are 14 residues in the CDR3. Germline lookup yields CDR1 LNHDA and CDR2 SQIVND (reference sequence). With 2 bases removed from V and 2 bases from J, the gap between germline ends came to 9 bases. Variable domain in full (rest from reference TRBV19 and TRBJ1-2): DGGITQSPKYLFRKEGQNVTLSCEQNLNHDAMYWYRQDPGQGLRLIYYSQIVNDFQKGDIAEGYSVSREKKESFPLTVTSAQKNPTAFYLCASSINRDNYGYTFGSGTRLTVV.

The chain uses TRBV28 and TRBJ2-1, with TRBD2 identical over 10 bases. This CDR3 has 15 residues. CDR1 is MDHEN, CDR2 SYDVKM, per germline. V was pared by 11 bases and J by 5 bases, with 12 bases of the junction left unmatched. CDR3 sequence (DNA): TGTGCCGCAGTGGAGCGGGAGGGCCCCCACAATGAGCAGTTCTTC. Translated, it gives CAAVEREGPHNEQFF.

This clone occurred a few times. Other DNA sequences from this sample encode an identical CDR3 as well. The gene calls are TRBV5-6 and TRBJ2-2; TRBD2 matches 7 bases. V was pared by 8 bases and J by 6 bases, with 13 bases of the junction left unmatched. This CDR3 has 15 residues. The germline V gene encodes CDR1 SGHDT and CDR2 YYEEEE. The CDR3 sequence is CASTTSDLRAGELFF. CDR3 nucleotides: TGTGCCAGTACTACTAGCGACTTGAGGGCCGGGGAGCTGTTTTTT.

With regard to this clone: An end of the junction differs from the germline gene, which may be a read error. The rearrangement links TRBV9 to TRBJ2-7; 10 nucleotides match TRBD2. Germline CDR1 and CDR2: SGDLS and YYNGEE. This CDR3 is 14 amino acids long. CDR3 sequence reads: CANSVAGGNYEQYF. In DNA, the CDR3 is TGCGCCAACAGCGTAGCGGGGGGCAACTACGAGCAGTACTTC. Combining the CDR3 with reference TRBV9 and TRBJ2-7 gives the whole variable domain DSGVTQTPKHLITATGQRVTLRCSPRSGDLSVYWYQQSLDQGLQFLIQYYNGEERAKGNILERFSAQQFPDLHSELNLSSLELGDSALYFCANSVAGGNYEQYFGPGTRLTVT.

This clone turned up a few times. The V call is TRBV4-3, the J call TRBJ1-4, with D maybe TRBD1 (5 bases). The CDR3 extends over 15 amino acids. The ends were cut back, 0 bases at V and 2 bases at J, with 7 bases in the middle. The germline CDR1 and CDR2 sequences are LGHNA and YSLEER. The DNA of the CDR3 is TGCGCCAGCAGCCAAGAGGGGCACACTAATGAAAAACTGTTTTTT. Translated, it gives CASSQEGHTNEKLFF.

The rearrangement joins TRBV12-3 or TRBV12-4 to TRBJ2-7; 9 nucleotides match TRBD1. This CDR3 has 13 residues. Trimming removed 8 bases from V and 6 bases from J; junction bases left unmatched: 8. The chain's CDR3 is CASSTGGPGEQYF. CDR3 bases: TGTGCCAGCTCCACAGGGGGCCCGGGCGAGCAGTACTTC.

This chain connects TRBV4-2 to TRBJ1-2, with TRBD1 as a possible D gene (5 bases). The germline CDR1 and CDR2 sequences are LGHNA and YNFKEQ. Trimming took 6 bases from V and 4 from J, leaving 18 bases between them. The CDR3 contains 15 residues. CDR3 region: CASRRGRTEAYGYTF. The CDR3 DNA is TGTGCCAGCAGGCGGGGGAGGACCGAGGCCTATGGCTACACCTTC.

The table lists this clone with a count of one. V gene TRBV6-1 combines with J gene TRBJ2-1; D possibly corresponds to TRBD2 (5 bases). The germline CDR1 and CDR2 sequences are MNHNS and SASEGT. The germline V and J ends were trimmed by 0 bases and 10 bases, with 19 bases remaining between them. The CDR3 runs to 16 residues. CDR3 sequence reads: CASSEAGDISRREQFF. CDR3 DNA sequence: TGTGCCAGCAGTGAAGCCGGGGATATAAGTCGAAGAGAGCAGTTCTTC.

The chain links TRBV28 to TRBJ2-7, with D perhaps TRBD1 (5 bases). Trimming removed 5 bases at V and 3 bases at J, with 17 bases between. Per germline, CDR1 MDHEN and CDR2 SYDVKM. The CDR3 loop spans 15 amino acids. The CDR3 DNA sequence: TGTGCCAGCAGTCCCCCACAGGTAATGCACTACGAGCAGTACTTC. This translates into CASSPPQVMHYEQYF.

This sequence joins TRBV27 and TRBJ1-6, with D unresolved. CDR1 and CDR2 from the germline V gene are MNHEY and SMNVEV (reference sequence). The V end lost 4 bases, the J end lost 0 bases, and 13 bases lay between the germline ends. This CDR3 spans 17 amino acids. The chain's CDR3 is CASSSDPNPSYNSPLHF. In DNA, the CDR3 is TGTGCCAGCAGTTCGGACCCAAATCCCTCCTATAATTCACCCCTCCACTTT.

V usage is TRBV7-3 and J usage is TRBJ1-6, with D hard to call. The germline gives CDR1 SGHTA, CDR2 FQGTGA. The V end lost 0 bases, the J end lost 8 bases, and 8 bases lay between the germline ends. The CDR3 has 14 amino acids. The CDR3 loop reads CASSLTYGYSPLHF. CDR3 DNA: TGTGCCAGCAGCTTAACGTACGGGTATTCACCCCTCCACTTT.

This clone has a handful of counts. J is TRBJ1-3 and V is TRBV29-1; possible D gene TRBD1, 5 bases. From germline, CDR1 is SQVTM and CDR2 ANQGSEA. V dropped 4 bases and J dropped 3 bases, with 10 bases sitting between them. The CDR3 totals 13 residues. CDR3 sequence: CSVGSGVGNTIYF. The CDR3 DNA reads as TGCAGCGTTGGATCGGGGGTTGGAAACACCATATATTTT.

The chain uses TRBV18 and TRBJ2-1, with 7 bases fitting TRBD2. This CDR3 spans 14 amino acids. V shed 6 bases, J shed 2 bases, and the junction held 4 bases outside the gene matches. The germline V gene has CDR1 KGHSH and CDR2 LQKENI. Written as DNA, the CDR3 is TGTGCCAGCTCTCTCAGCGGGGCCTACAATGAGCAGTTCTTC. This encodes CASSLSGAYNEQFF.

The J gene is TRBJ2-1, the V gene TRBV28; TRBD1 matches 8 bases. The J segment lost 8 bases and the V segment lost 6 bases, leaving 15 bases of the junction unmatched. The CDR3 loop spans 16 amino acids. Germline V gene data show CDR1 as MDHEN and CDR2 as SYDVKM. The CDR3 protein is CASSETGQGLGDEQFF. In DNA form, the CDR3 reads TGTGCCAGCAGCGAAACCGGACAGGGCCTGGGCGATGAGCAGTTCTTC.

The CDR3 sequence is CASSSIQGGEAFF. The CDR3 nucleotides are TGTGCCAGCAGCTCCATACAAGGGGGTGAAGCTTTCTTT. The V call is TRBV7-2, the J call TRBJ1-1, with a weak D call TRBD1 (6 bases). This CDR3 is built from 13 residues. Germline V gives CDR1 SGHTA, CDR2 FQGNSA. V was cut by 4 bases and J by 7 bases, with 13 bases left in between.

A note on this clone: Germline and junction disagree at one end, which may indicate a read error. The V call is TRBV4-3, the J call TRBJ2-7; D remains unclear. The length of the CDR3 is 15 residues. The V gene's germline CDR1 is LGHNA and CDR2 YSLEER. In DNA form, the CDR3 reads TGCGCCAGCAACCGGTATTACTCGAGCTCCTACGAGCAATACTTC. This gives the protein CASNRYYSSSYEQYF.

Concerning this clone: This sequence may be a read error, since a much larger clone differs from it by one base. The chain joins TRBV27 to TRBJ2-3, with TRBD2 identical over 8 bases. CDR3 length: 16 amino acids. Germline V gene data show CDR1 as MNHEY and CDR2 as SMNVEV (reference sequence). CDR3 nucleotide sequence: TGTGCCAACAGTTTATGGGCTAGCGGGAGCACAGATACGCAGTATTTT. Amino acids: CANSLWASGSTDTQYF.

The genes are TRBV28 and TRBJ2-1; 10 nucleotides align to TRBD1. Germline CDR1 is MDHEN and CDR2 is SYDVKM. The CDR3 has 13 amino acids. V lost 8 bases and J lost 9; bases outside the gene matches: 7. The CDR3 is CASDRGHRGEQFF. The DNA of the CDR3 is TGTGCCAGCGACAGGGGGCACAGGGGTGAGCAGTTCTTC.

The chain has TRBV28 and TRBJ1-6, with D unresolved. There are 15 residues in the CDR3. The germline V and J ends were trimmed by 9 bases and 7 bases, with 19 bases remaining between them. CDR1 MDHEN and CDR2 SYDVKM come from the germline V gene. The CDR3 DNA sequence: TGTGCCAGTAGACCGACCGGGGAGGGCAATTCACCCCTCCACTTT. Translating gives CASRPTGEGNSPLHF.